This T cell receptor beta chain was observed in a study of T cell responses to AZD1222 COVID-19 vaccine. The germline V gene encodes CDR1 WNHNN and CDR2 SYGVQD (reference sequence). The V gene lost 2 bases and the J gene lost 7 bases, with 15 bases spanning the gap. This CDR3 comprises 16 residues. Produced via immunoSEQ multiplex PCR; TCRdb's table is partial and in-frame only. The data contain more than 85,000 clones, 90% to 95% of them singletons. Sequencing used peripheral blood, obtained on day 0 of AZD1222 vaccination. The sequence derives from an adult in good health. V is TRBV10-1 and J is TRBJ1-6; perhaps TRBD1 as D (5 bases). The CDR3 DNA is TGCGCCAGCAGTGAGCGAGGGGTCGCGCGGAATTCACCCCTCCACTTT. This sequence encodes CASSERGVARNSPLHF.